The T cell receptor (beta chain) under discussion was sequenced for a study of CD8 T cells in Susac syndrome. RNA amounts of roughly 0.45 to 1 ug underwent reverse transcription with random hexamers. MiXCR, applied by TCRdb to the immunoSEQ multiplex PCR reads, yields one record per CDR3 protein. Here the sample spans about 120,000 distinct CDR3 sequences, about 94% being singletons. Sequences were obtained from CD8+ T cells from PBMCs. The origin of this receptor is a human donor with Susac syndrome.

The CDR3 nucleotides read TGTGCCAGCAGTGATACTCCCTCCTACAATGAGCAGTTCTTC. This codes for CASSDTPSYNEQFF. V is TRBV2 and J is TRBJ2-1; the D is unclear. The germline CDR1 and CDR2 sequences are SNHLY and FYNNEI. CDR3 length equals 14 residues. Trimming pared 3 bases from V and 0 bases from J, leaving 6 bases between. Looking up the rest from reference TRBV2 and TRBJ2-1 gives the full variable domain: EPEVTQTPSHQVTQMGQEVILRCVPISNHLYFYWYRQILGQKVEFLVSFYNNEISEKSEIFDDQFSVERPDGSNFTLKIRSTKLEDSAMYFCASSDTPSYNEQFFGPGTRLTVL.